The 9 T cell receptor beta chains given below trace back to one sample, sequenced in a study of cytomegalovirus exposure and HLA in healthy donors. The PCR was carried out with 60 Vbeta primers and 13 Jbeta primers. Data came from immunoSEQ multiplex PCR; TCRdb stores just in-frame clones and leaves some out. The data show about 130,000 clones, approximately 85% seen once. The material sequenced was PBMCs. Every receptor here comes from a woman younger than 45 in good health and CMV-seropositive.

Here the CDR3 DNA reads TGTGCCAGCAGCCTACTACTACTCGGGTTTTCACCCGGGGAGCTGTTTTTT. This encodes CASSLLLLGFSPGELFF. V gene TRBV2 combines with J gene TRBJ2-2; D uncertain. Trimming pared 6 bases from V and 6 bases from J, leaving 23 bases between. CDR1 and CDR2 from the germline V gene are SNHLY and FYNNEI. This CDR3 is 17 amino acids long.

This clone was observed a few times. The chain joins TRBV6-6 to TRBJ2-2; D remains ambiguous. CDR1 and CDR2 (germline): MNHNY, SVGAGI (reference sequence). The CDR3 sequence is 13 residues long. The ends were cut back, 2 bases at V and 6 bases at J, with 7 bases in the middle. The CDR3 nucleotides read TGTGCCAGCAGTTACACCGACTCCGGGGAGCTGTTTTTT. It specifies CASSYTDSGELFF.

This chain joins TRBV10-3 and TRBJ2-1; tentative D call: TRBD1 (6 bases). The germline CDR1 and CDR2 sequences are ENHRY and SYGVKD. The CDR3 is 18 residues long. With 6 bases removed from V and 1 base from J, the gap between germline ends came to 22 bases. This CDR3 is CAISAKPPGEGSYNEQFF. The DNA for the CDR3 is TGTGCCATCAGCGCTAAACCACCAGGGGAAGGATCCTACAATGAGCAGTTCTTC.

The chain couples TRBV19 to TRBJ2-6; D is unclear. Germline V CDR1 and CDR2: LNHDA, SQIVND (reference sequence). The CDR3 is 13 amino acids. Trimming pared 5 bases from V and 6 bases from J, leaving 8 bases between. This CDR3 reads CASSFLAANVLTF. CDR3 sequence (DNA): TGTGCCAGTAGTTTCCTGGCGGCCAACGTCCTGACTTTC.

This rearrangement joins TRBV30 to TRBJ1-1; D remains unclear. Between the trimmed V and J ends, which lost 0 bases and 8 bases, there was a span of 10 bases. The CDR3 runs 12 residues. Germline V CDR1 and CDR2: GTSNPN, SVGIG (reference sequence). CDR3 loop: CAWSVQRREAFF. The CDR3, as DNA: TGTGCCTGGAGTGTACAAAGGCGGGAAGCTTTCTTT.

The V gene is TRBV30, the J gene TRBJ1-2; TRBD1 matches at 7 bases. The CDR3 extends over 11 amino acids. The germline CDR1 and CDR2 sequences are GTSNPN and SVGIG (reference sequence). V was clipped by 5 bases and J by 7 bases; unmatched bases: 4. CDR3 region: CAWQQGVGYTF. In DNA form, the CDR3 reads TGTGCCTGGCAGCAGGGGGTTGGCTACACCTTC.

The chain carries TRBV27 and TRBJ2-3, with 9 positions matching TRBD2. V gave up 6 bases and J gave up 2 bases; unmatched junction bases: 9. The CDR3 is 16 residues long. Per germline, CDR1 MNHEY and CDR2 SMNVEV (reference sequence). CDR3 loop: CASREPSGRPTDTQYF. CDR3 DNA: TGTGCCAGCAGAGAGCCGAGCGGGAGGCCCACAGATACGCAGTATTTT.

The chain recombines TRBV5-1 with TRBJ2-2; 7 bases match TRBD2. CDR1 and CDR2 from the germline V gene are SGHRS and YFSETQ. The CDR3 sequence is 16 residues long. V lost 4 bases to trimming and J lost 2 bases; unmatched junction nucleotides: 8. CDR3 coding DNA: TGCGCCAGCAGCGGAACATCTAGCGGTAACACCGGGGAGCTGTTTTTT. It specifies CASSGTSSGNTGELFF. Together with reference TRBV5-1 and TRBJ2-2, the CDR3 gives the full variable domain: KAGVTQTPRYLIKTRGQQVTLSCSPISGHRSVSWYQQTPGQGLQFLFEYFSETQRNKGNFPGRFSGRQFSNSRSEMNVSTLELGDSALYLCASSGTSSGNTGELFFGEGSRLTVL.

The chain recombines TRBV7-3 with TRBJ2-3, with 9 bases matching TRBD2. CDR1 is SGHTA, CDR2 FQGTGA, per germline. This CDR3 is built from 15 residues. With V trimmed by 1 base and J by 4 bases, 3 bases remained unmatched. The CDR3 is CASSLSGGAADTQYF. CDR3 sequence (DNA): TGTGCCAGCAGCTTAAGCGGGGGGGCGGCAGATACGCAGTATTTT.